This T cell receptor beta chain is from a study of blood T cell repertoires in COVID-19. About the research overall: Researchers got acute and convalescent COVID-19 samples from the United States, Italy and Spain.

As originally analysed: From reference gene primer amplification, estimates of nucleated cell counts were derived. TCRdb's copy holds only in-frame clones and misses some; the assay was immunoSEQ multiplex PCR. That table furnishes V, J and clone size, whereas the DNA furnished D and trimming. The data contain roughly 250,000 clones, approximately 91% of them singletons. Enrolment of Seattle patients took place during active infection, and they were followed longitudinally. The CDR3 totals 15 residues. The V end lost 3 bases, the J end lost 5 bases, and 15 bases lay between the germline ends. CDR1 and CDR2 from the germline V gene are KGHDR and SFDVKD.

The gene calls are TRBV24-1 and TRBJ2-5; D possibly corresponds to TRBD2 (5 bases). Sequenced: peripheral blood. The source of this sequence is a person aged 18 to 30 with COVID-19, enrolled during active disease. In DNA, the CDR3 is TGTGCCACCAGTGATGGAGTAAGCGGAAGGGAGACCCAGTACTTC. Amino acids: CATSDGVSGRETQYF.